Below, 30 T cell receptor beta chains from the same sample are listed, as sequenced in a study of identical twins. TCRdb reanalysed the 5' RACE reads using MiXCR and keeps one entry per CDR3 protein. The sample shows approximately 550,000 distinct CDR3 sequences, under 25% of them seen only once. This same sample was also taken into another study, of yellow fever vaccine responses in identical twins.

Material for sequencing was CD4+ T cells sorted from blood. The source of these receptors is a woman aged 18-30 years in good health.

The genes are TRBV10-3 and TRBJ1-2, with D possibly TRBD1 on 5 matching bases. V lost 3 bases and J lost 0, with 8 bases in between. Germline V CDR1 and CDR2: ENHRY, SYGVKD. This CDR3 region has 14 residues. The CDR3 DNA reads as TGTGCCATCAGTGACCAGGGAGCTAACTATGGCTACACCTTC. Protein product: CAISDQGANYGYTF.

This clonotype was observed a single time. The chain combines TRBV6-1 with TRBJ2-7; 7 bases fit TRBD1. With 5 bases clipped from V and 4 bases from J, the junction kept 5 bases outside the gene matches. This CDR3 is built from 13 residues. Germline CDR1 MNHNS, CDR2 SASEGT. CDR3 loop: CASSTGTVYEQYF. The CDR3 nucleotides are TGTGCCAGCAGTACCGGGACAGTTTACGAGCAGTACTTC.

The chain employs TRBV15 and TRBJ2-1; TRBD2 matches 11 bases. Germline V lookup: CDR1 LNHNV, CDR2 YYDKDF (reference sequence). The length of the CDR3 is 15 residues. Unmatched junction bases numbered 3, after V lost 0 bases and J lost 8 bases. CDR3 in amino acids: CATSRELAGVDEQFF. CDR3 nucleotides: TGTGCCACCAGCAGAGAACTAGCGGGAGTGGATGAGCAGTTCTTC.

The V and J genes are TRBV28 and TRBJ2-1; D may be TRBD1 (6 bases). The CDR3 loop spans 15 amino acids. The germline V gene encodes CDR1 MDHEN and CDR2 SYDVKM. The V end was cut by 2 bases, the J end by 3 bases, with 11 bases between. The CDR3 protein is CASSLKGVGYNEQFF. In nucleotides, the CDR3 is TGTGCCAGCAGTTTAAAGGGGGTAGGCTACAATGAGCAGTTCTTC.

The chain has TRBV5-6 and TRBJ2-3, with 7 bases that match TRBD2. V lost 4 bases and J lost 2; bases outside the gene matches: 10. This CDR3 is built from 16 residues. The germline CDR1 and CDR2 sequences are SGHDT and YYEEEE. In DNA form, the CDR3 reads TGTGCCAGCAGCAGACGACTAGCCCCCTTCACAGATACGCAGTATTTT. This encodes CASSRRLAPFTDTQYF.

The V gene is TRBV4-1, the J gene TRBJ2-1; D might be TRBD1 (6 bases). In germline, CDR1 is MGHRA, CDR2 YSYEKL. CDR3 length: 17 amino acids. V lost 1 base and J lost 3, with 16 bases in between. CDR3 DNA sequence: TGCGCCAGCAGCCAAGCCCAGGGGAGCTCAGGCTACAATGAGCAGTTCTTC. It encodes CASSQAQGSSGYNEQFF.

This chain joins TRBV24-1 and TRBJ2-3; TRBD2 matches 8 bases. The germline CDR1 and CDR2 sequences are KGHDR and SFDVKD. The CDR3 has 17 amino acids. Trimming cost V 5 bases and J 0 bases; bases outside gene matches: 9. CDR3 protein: CATSGVGLDSSTDTQYF. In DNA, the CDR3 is TGTGCCACCAGTGGTGTGGGACTAGATTCTAGCACAGATACGCAGTATTTT.

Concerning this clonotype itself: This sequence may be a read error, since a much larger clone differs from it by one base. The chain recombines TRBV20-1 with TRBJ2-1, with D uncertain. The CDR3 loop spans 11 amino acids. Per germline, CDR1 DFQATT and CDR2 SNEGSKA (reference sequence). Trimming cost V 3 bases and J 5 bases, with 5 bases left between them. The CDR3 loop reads CSASGHNEQFF. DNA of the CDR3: TGCAGTGCTAGTGGGCACAATGAGCAGTTCTTC.

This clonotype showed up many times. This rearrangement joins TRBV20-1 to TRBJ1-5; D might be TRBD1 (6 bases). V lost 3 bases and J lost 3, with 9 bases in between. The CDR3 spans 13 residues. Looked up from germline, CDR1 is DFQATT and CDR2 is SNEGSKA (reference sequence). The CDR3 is CSARQGPNQPQHF. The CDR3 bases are TGCAGTGCTAGGCAGGGGCCCAATCAGCCCCAGCATTTT.

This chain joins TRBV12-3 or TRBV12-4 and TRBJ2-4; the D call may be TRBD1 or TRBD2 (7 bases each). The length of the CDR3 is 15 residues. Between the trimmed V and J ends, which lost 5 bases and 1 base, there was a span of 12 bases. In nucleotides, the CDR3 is TGTGCCAGCAGTAGACAGGGAGGGGCCAAAAACATTCAGTACTTC. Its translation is CASSRQGGAKNIQYF.

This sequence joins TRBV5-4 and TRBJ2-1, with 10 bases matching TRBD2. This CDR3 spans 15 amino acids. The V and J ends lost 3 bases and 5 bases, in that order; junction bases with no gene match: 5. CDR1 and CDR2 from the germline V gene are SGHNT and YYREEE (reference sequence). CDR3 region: CASSWGLATDNEQFF. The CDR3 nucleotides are TGTGCCAGCAGCTGGGGACTAGCGACCGACAATGAGCAGTTCTTC. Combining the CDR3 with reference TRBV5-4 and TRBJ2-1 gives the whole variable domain ETGVTQSPTHLIKTRGQQVTLRCSSQSGHNTVSWYQQALGQGPQFIFQYYREEENGRGNFPPRFSGLQFPNYSSELNVNALELDDSALYLCASSWGLATDNEQFFGPGTRLTVL.

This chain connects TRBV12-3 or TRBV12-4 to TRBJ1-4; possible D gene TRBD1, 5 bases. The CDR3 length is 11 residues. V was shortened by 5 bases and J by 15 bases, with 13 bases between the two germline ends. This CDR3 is CASSPGTSVFF. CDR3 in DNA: TGTGCCAGCAGTCCAGGGACCAGTGTGTTTTTT.

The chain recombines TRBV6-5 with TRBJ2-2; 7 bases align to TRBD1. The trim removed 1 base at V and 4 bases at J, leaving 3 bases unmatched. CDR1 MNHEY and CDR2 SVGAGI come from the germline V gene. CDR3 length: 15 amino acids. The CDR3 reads CASSYYRGGTGELFF. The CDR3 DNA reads TGTGCCAGCAGTTACTACAGGGGTGGCACCGGGGAGCTGTTTTTT.

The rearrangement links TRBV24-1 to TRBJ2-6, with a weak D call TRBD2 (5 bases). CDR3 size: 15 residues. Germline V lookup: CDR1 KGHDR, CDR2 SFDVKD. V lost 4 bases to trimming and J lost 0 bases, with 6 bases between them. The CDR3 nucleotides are TGTGCCACCAGTGAGGGAGTCTCTGGGGCCAACGTCCTGACTTTC. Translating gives CATSEGVSGANVLTF.

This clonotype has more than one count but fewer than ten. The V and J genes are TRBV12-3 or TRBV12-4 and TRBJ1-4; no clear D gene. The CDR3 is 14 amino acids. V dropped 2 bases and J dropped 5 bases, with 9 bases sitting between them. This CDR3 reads CASSLSFSNEKLFF. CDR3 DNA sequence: TGTGCCAGCAGTTTATCGTTCTCCAATGAAAAACTGTTTTTT.

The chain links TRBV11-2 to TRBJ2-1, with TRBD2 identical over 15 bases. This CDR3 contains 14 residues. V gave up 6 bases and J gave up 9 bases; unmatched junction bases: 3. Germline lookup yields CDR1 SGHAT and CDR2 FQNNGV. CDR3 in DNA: TGTGCCAGCAGTGGACTAGCGGGGGGGCGTGAGCAGTTCTTC. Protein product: CASSGLAGGREQFF. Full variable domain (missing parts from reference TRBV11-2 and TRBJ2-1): EAGVAQSPRYKIIEKRQSVAFWCNPISGHATLYWYQQILGQGPKLLIQFQNNGVVDDSQLPKDRFSAERLKGVDSTLKIQPAKLEDSAVYLCASSGLAGGREQFFGPGTRLTVL.

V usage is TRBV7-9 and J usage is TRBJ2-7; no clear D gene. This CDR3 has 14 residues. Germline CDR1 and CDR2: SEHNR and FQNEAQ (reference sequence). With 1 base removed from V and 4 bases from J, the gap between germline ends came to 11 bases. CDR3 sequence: CASSLVPGTYEQYV. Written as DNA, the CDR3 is TGTGCCAGCAGCTTAGTTCCAGGTACTTACGAGCAGTACGTC.

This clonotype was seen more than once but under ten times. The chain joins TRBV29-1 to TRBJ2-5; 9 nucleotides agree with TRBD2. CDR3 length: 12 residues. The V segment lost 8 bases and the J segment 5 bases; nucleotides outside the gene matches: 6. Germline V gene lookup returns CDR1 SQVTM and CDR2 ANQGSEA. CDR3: CSLGSGRETQYF. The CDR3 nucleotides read TGCAGCCTCGGGAGCGGGAGGGAGACCCAGTACTTC.

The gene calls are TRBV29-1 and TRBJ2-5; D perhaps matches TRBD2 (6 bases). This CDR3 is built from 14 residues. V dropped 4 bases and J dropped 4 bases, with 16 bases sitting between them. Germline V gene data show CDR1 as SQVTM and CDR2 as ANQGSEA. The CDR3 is CSVGGQVGRETQYF. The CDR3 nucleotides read TGCAGCGTTGGGGGTCAGGTCGGGAGAGAGACCCAGTACTTC. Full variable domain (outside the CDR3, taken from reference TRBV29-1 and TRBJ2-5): SAVISQKPSRDICQRGTSLTIQCQVDSQVTMMFWYRQQPGQSLTLIATANQGSEATYESGFVIDKFPISRPNLTFSTLTVSNMSPEDSSIYLCSVGGQVGRETQYFGPGTRLLVL.

CDR3 nucleotide sequence: TGCAGTGCTACCGAGATACCTAGCACAGATACGCAGTATTTT. Amino acid sequence: CSATEIPSTDTQYF. The V and J genes are TRBV20-1 and TRBJ2-3; D remains unclear. This CDR3 has 14 amino acids. Trimming took 4 bases from V and 0 from J, leaving 11 bases between them. CDR1 is DFQATT, CDR2 SNEGSKA, per germline (reference sequence).

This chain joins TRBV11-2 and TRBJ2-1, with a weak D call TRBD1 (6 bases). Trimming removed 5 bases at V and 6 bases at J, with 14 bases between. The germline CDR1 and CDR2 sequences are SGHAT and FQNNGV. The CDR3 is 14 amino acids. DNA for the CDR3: TGTGCCAGCAGCCCGCCAGGGGCCCTCAATGAGCAGTTCTTC. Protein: CASSPPGALNEQFF.

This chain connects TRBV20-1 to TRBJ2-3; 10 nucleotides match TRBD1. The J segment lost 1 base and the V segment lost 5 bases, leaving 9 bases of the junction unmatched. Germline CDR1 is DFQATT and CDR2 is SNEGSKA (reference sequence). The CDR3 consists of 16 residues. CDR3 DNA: TGCAGTGCTCCCACCTCGGGACAGGGGCGCACAGATACGCAGTATTTT. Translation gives CSAPTSGQGRTDTQYF.

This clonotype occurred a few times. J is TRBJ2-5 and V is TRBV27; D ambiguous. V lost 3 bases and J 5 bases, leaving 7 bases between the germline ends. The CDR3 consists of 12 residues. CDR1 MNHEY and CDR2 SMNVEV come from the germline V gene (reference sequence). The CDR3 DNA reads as TGTGCCAGCAGTTTTGTGGGGGAGACCCAGTACTTC. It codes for CASSFVGETQYF.

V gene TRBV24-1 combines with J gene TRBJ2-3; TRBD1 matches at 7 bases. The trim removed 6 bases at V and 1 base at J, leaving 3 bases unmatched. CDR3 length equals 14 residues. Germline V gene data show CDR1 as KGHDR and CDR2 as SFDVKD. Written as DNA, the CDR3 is TGTGCCACCAGTAGTACAGGGGGCACAGATACGCAGTATTTT. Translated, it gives CATSSTGGTDTQYF.

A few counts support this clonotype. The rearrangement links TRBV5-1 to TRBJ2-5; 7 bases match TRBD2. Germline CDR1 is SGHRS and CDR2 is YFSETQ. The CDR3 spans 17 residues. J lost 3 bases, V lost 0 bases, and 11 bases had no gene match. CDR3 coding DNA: TGCGCCAGCAGCTTGGTTCGTGAAGCGGGGCTGAAAGAGACCCAGTACTTC. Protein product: CASSLVREAGLKETQYF.

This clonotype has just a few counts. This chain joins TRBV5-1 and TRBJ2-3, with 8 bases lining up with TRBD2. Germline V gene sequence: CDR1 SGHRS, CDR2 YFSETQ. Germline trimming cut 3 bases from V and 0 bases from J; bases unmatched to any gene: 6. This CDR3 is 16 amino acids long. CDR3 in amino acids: CASSSGLALSTDTQYF. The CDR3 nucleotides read TGCGCCAGCAGCTCAGGACTAGCCCTCAGCACAGATACGCAGTATTTT. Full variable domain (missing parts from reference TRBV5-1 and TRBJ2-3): KAGVTQTPRYLIKTRGQQVTLSCSPISGHRSVSWYQQTPGQGLQFLFEYFSETQRNKGNFPGRFSGRQFSNSRSEMNVSTLELGDSALYLCASSSGLALSTDTQYFGPGTRLTVL.

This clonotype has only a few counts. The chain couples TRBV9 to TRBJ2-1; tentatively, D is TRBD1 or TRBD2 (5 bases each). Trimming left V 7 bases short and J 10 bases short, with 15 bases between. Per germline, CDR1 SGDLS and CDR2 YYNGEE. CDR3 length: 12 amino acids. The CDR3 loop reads CASGDLLGEQFF. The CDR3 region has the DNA TGTGCCAGCGGGGACCTCTTAGGCGAGCAGTTCTTC. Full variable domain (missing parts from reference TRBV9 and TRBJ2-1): DSGVTQTPKHLITATGQRVTLRCSPRSGDLSVYWYQQSLDQGLQFLIQYYNGEERAKGNILERFSAQQFPDLHSELNLSSLELGDSALYFCASGDLLGEQFFGPGTRLTVL.

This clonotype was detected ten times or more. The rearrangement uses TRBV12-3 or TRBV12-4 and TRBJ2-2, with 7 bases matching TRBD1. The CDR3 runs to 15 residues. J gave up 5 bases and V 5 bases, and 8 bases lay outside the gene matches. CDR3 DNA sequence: TGTGCCAGCAGTCCCCGGACAGGCGTGACCGGGGAGCTGTTTTTT. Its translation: CASSPRTGVTGELFF.

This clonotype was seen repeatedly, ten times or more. DNA for the CDR3: TGTGCCAGCAGCCCCGGGGGAGCCTACGAGCAGTACTTC. It encodes CASSPGGAYEQYF. The V call is TRBV12-3 or TRBV12-4, the J call TRBJ2-7; a possible D gene is TRBD2 (6 bases). Trimming shortened V by 6 bases and J by 2 bases, and 11 bases separated the two germline ends. The CDR3 has 13 residues.

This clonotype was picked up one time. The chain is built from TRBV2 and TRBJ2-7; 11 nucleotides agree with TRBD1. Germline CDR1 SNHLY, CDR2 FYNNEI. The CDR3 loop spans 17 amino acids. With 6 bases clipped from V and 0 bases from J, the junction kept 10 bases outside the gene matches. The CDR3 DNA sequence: TGTGCCAGCAGCCTCAACAGGGACAGGGGGAACTCCTACGAGCAGTACTTC. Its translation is CASSLNRDRGNSYEQYF.